This T cell receptor beta chain emerged from a study of T cell changes during pregnancy in multiple sclerosis. CDR3 length equals 16 residues. V was clipped by 1 base and J by 4 bases; unmatched bases: 8. Germline V gene lookup returns CDR1 SGHAT and CDR2 FQDESV (reference sequence). Measured with immunoSEQ multiplex PCR; TCRdb has only the in-frame clones, and not every one. The sample lists 32,000 or so clones; approximately 89% were seen once. The clonotype originates from a female donor with multiple sclerosis, enrolled in a pregnancy study. The chain is built from TRBV11-1 and TRBJ2-7; 9 nucleotides line up with TRBD2. The source material was CD8+ T cells from peripheral blood mononuclear cells, sampled in the first trimester of pregnancy. The CDR3 loop is CASSLDSSGNSYEQYF. CDR3 DNA sequence: TGTGCCAGCAGCTTAGATTCTAGCGGGAACTCGTACGAGCAGTACTTC.